The text below deals with one T cell receptor beta chain. In the PCR, 60 Vbeta and 13 Jbeta primers were used. The protocol was immunoSEQ multiplex PCR, while the TCRdb copy is restricted to in-frame clones and leaves out a portion. The table includes 90,000 to 120,000 clones, 70% to 85% detected once. The data originate from a study of cytomegalovirus exposure and HLA in healthy donors. The germline V gene has CDR1 GTSNPN and CDR2 SVGIG (reference sequence). This CDR3 region has 17 residues. Trimming at V came to 4 bases and at J to 7 bases, leaving 19 bases not matched to a gene. V is TRBV30 and J is TRBJ2-3; 8 nucleotides match TRBD1. The sequenced material came from PBMCs. The source is a woman aged 18-29 years in good health and CMV-seronegative. This CDR3 is CAWITSPAGGARYTQYF. The CDR3 bases are TGTGCCTGGATCACCTCCCCGGCAGGGGGCGCGAGGTATACGCAGTATTTT.